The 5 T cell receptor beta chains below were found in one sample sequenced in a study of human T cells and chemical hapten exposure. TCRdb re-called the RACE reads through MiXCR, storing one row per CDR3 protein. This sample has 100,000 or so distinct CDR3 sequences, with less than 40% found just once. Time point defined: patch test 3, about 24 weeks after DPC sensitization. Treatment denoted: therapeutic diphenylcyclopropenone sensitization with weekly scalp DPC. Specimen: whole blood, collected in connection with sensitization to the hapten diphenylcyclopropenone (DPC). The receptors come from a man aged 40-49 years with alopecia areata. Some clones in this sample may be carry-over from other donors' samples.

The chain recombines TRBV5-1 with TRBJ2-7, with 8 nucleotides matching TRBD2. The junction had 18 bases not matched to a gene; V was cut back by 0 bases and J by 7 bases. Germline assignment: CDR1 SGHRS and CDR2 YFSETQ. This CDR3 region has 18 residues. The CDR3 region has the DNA TGCGCCAGCAGCTTGGTACCTAGCGGGTCTTCCCTACTACGGGAGCAGTACTTC. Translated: CASSLVPSGSSLLREQYF. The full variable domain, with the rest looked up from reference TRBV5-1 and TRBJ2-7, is KAGVTQTPRYLIKTRGQQVTLSCSPISGHRSVSWYQQTPGQGLQFLFEYFSETQRNKGNFPGRFSGRQFSNSRSEMNVSTLELGDSALYLCASSLVPSGSSLLREQYFGPGTRLTVT.

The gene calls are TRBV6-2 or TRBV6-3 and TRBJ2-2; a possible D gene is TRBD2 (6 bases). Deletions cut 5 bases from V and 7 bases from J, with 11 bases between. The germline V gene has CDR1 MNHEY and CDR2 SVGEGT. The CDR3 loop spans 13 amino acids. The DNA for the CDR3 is TGTGCCAGCAGTCCGACTAGTCTCGGGGAGCTGTTTTTT. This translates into CASSPTSLGELFF.

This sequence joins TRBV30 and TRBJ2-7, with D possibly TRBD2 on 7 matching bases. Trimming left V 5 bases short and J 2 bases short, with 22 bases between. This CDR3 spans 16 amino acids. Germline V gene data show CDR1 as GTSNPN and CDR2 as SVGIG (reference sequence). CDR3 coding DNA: TGTGCCTGGCGCTATTGGGGGGGCGCCCCAGCCTACGAGCAGTACGTC. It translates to CAWRYWGGAPAYEQYV.

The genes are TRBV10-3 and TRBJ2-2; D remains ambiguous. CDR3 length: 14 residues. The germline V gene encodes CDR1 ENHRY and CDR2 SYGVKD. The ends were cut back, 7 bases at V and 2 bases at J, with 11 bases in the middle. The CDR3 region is CAIMSSVNTGELFF. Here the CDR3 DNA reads TGTGCCATCATGTCGAGCGTTAACACCGGGGAGCTGTTTTTT.

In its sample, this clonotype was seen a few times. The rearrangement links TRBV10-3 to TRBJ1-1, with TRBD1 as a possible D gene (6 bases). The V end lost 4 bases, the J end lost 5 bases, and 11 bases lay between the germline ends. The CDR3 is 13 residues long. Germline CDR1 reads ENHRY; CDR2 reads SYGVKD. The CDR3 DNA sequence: TGTGCCATCAGTGGGACAGAGGCGACTGAAGCTTTCTTT. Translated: CAISGTEATEAFF.